The clone carrying this T cell receptor (beta chain) has a count of ten or more. Its antigen is as yet unknown. Germline loops: CDR1 GTSNPN, CDR2 SVGIG (reference sequence). Trimming stripped 6 bases from V and 7 bases from J, with 12 bases between. This CDR3 spans 12 amino acids. Researchers took RNA transcripts and amplified the TCR beta CDR3 regions from them. In the first-round RT-PCR of the TCR CDR3, the HTBI primer set was used. TCRdb reprocessed the multiplex PCR reads via MiXCR and lists one record per CDR3 protein. This sample has about 400,000 distinct CDR3 sequences; 15% occur once, and the top ten carry approximately 32%. The data were obtained in a study of T cells in Graves' hyperthyroidism and ophthalmopathy. Among the patients, aged 18 to 65, hyperthyroidism was newly diagnosed and had lasted under 2 months. Findings of the study overall: Peripheral blood also featured most of the thyroid clonotypes expanded above 0.001. Onset of ophthalmopathy came a median approximately 6 months after the model predicted it.

V is TRBV30 and J is TRBJ2-2, with a weak D call TRBD1 (5 bases). The sequenced material came from blood. The clonotype was recovered from a woman aged 30 to 39 with Graves' hyperthyroidism. CDR3: CACPAGFGELFF. CDR3 nucleotides: TGTGCCTGCCCAGCAGGGTTCGGGGAGCTGTTTTTT.